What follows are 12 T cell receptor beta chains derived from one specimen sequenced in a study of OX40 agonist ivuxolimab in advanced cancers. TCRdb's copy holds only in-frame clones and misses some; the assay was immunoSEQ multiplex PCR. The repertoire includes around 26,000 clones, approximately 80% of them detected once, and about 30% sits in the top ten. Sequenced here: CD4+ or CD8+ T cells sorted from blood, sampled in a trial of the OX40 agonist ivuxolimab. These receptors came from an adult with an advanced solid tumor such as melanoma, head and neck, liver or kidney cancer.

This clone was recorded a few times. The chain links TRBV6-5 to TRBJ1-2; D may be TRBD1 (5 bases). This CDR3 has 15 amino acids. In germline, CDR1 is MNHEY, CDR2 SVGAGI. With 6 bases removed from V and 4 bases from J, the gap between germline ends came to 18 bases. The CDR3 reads CASRQQVVGSYGYTF. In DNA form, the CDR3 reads TGTGCCAGCAGGCAACAGGTGGTGGGGAGCTATGGCTACACCTTC.

CDR3 in amino acids: CASSPNPQGAGGYTF. The CDR3 bases are TGTGCCAGCAGCCCTAACCCACAGGGGGCGGGTGGCTACACCTTC. The V call is TRBV7-6, the J call TRBJ1-2, with 9 positions matching TRBD1. The junction had 11 bases not matched to a gene; V was cut back by 5 bases and J by 7 bases. Germline CDR1 SGHVS, CDR2 FNYEAQ. The CDR3 loop spans 15 amino acids.

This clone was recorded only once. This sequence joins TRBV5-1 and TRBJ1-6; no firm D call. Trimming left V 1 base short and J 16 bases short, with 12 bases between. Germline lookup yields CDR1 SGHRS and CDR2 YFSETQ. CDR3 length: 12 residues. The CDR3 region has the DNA TGCGCCAGCAGCTTGCAAAGAGACGAACTCCACTTT. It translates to CASSLQRDELHF.

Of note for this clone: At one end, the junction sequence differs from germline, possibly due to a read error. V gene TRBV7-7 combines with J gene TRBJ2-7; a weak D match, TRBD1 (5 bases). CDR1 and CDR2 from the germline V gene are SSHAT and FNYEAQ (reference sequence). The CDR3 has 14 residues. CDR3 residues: CASSLGLGVYEQYF. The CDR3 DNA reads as TGTGCTAGCAGCTTAGGGTTAGGGGTCTACGAGCAGTACTTC. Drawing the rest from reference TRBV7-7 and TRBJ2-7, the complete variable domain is GAGVSQSPRYKVTKRGQDVTLRCDPISSHATLYWYQQALGQGPEFLTYFNYEAQPDKSGLPSDRFSAERPEGSISTLTIQRTEQRDSAMYRCASSLGLGVYEQYFGPGTRLTVT.

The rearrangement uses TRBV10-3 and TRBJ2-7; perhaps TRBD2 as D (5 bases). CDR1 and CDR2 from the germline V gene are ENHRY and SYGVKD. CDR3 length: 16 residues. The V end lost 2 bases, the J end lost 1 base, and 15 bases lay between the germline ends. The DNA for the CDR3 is TGTGCCATCAGTGAGAGGTCGAGCGGAGTGTCCTACGAGCAGTACTTC. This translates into CAISERSSGVSYEQYF.

In DNA form, the CDR3 reads TGTGCCAGCAGTTACTCGAGGACAGTGAACACTGAAGCTTTCTTT. Residues: CASSYSRTVNTEAFF. The gene calls are TRBV6-5 and TRBJ1-1, with a tentative D call TRBD1 (6 bases). The V end was cut by 0 bases, the J end by 0 bases, with 8 bases between. Germline assignment: CDR1 MNHEY and CDR2 SVGAGI. CDR3 size: 15 residues.

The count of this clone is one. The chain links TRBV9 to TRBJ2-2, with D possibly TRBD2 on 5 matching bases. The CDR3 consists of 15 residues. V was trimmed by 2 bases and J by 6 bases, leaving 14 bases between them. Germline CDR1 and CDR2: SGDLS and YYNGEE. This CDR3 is CASSVGGFSSGELFF. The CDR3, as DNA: TGTGCCAGCAGCGTCGGCGGGTTTTCATCCGGGGAGCTGTTTTTT.

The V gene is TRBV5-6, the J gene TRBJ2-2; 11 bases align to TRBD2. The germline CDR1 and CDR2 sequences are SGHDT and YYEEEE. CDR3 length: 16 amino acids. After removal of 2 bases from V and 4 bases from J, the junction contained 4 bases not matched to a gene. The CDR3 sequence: CASSFLAGGFTGELFF. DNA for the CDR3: TGTGCCAGCAGCTTCCTAGCGGGGGGTTTCACCGGGGAGCTGTTTTTT.

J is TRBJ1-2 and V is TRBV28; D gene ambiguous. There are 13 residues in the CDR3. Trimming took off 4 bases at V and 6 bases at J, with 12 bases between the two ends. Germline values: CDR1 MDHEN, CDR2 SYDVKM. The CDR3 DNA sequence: TGTGCCAGCAGTTCCCGAACTCCTGATGGCTACACCTTC. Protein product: CASSSRTPDGYTF.

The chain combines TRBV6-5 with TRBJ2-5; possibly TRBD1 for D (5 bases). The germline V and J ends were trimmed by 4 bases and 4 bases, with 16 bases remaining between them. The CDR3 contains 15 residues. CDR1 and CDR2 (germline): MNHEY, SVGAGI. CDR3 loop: CASSLMTDSGETQYF. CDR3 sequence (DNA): TGTGCCAGCAGTTTAATGACAGATTCGGGAGAGACCCAGTACTTC.

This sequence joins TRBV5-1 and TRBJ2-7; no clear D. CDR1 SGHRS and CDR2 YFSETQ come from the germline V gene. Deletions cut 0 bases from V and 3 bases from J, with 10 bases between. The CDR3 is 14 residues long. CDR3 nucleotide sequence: TGCGCCAGCAGCTTGGCAGGTAGGGTCTACGAGCAGTACTTC. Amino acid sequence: CASSLAGRVYEQYF.

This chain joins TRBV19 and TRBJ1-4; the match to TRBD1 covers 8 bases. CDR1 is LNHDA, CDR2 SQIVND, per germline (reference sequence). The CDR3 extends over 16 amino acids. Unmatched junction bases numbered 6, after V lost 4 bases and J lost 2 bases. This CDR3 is CASSRSGGKTNEKLFF. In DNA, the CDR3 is TGTGCCAGTAGTAGGTCAGGGGGCAAGACTAATGAAAAACTGTTTTTT.